A single sample is the source of the 28 T cell receptor beta chains below, sequenced in a study of blood T cell repertoires in COVID-19. The method was immunoSEQ multiplex PCR; TCRdb's version includes in-frame clones alone and lacks a portion of them. The sample lists around 55,000 clones, 80% to 95% occurring once. Material for sequencing was peripheral blood. Receptors were obtained from a human donor with active COVID-19. The donor label of this sample is uncertain.

The J gene is TRBJ2-3, the V gene TRBV19; 9 bases are shared with TRBD2. V lost 6 bases and J lost 5; bases outside the gene matches: 9. CDR1 is LNHDA, CDR2 SQIVND, per germline (reference sequence). This CDR3 has 15 residues. In DNA, the CDR3 is TGTGCCAGTAGCCCGATAGCGGGAGTGGGAGATACGCAGTATTTT. It specifies CASSPIAGVGDTQYF. Looking up the rest from reference TRBV19 and TRBJ2-3 gives the full variable domain: DGGITQSPKYLFRKEGQNVTLSCEQNLNHDAMYWYRQDPGQGLRLIYYSQIVNDFQKGDIAEGYSVSREKKESFPLTVTSAQKNPTAFYLCASSPIAGVGDTQYFGPGTRLTVL.

This clone was picked up one time. The CDR3 reads CASSVGVTRFQPQHF. CDR3 DNA: TGTGCCAGCAGCGTAGGGGTGACTCGCTTCCAGCCCCAGCATTTT. The chain has TRBV7-2 and TRBJ1-5; a weak D match, TRBD1 (5 bases). Per the germline V gene, CDR1 is SGHTA and CDR2 is FQGNSA. The length of the CDR3 is 15 residues. V was cut by 5 bases and J by 7 bases, with 18 bases left in between.

In its sample, this clone was seen a few times. The V gene is TRBV7-6, the J gene TRBJ2-7, with 12 bases lining up with TRBD1. The CDR3 extends over 15 amino acids. Germline loops: CDR1 SGHVS, CDR2 FNYEAQ. With 1 base clipped from V and 7 bases from J, the junction kept 5 bases outside the gene matches. The CDR3 nucleotides read TGTGCCAGCAGCTTAGGGGACAGGGGGCAAGGAGAGCAGTACTTC. Translating it yields CASSLGDRGQGEQYF.

V and J are TRBV7-8 and TRBJ2-2; 10 nucleotides agree with TRBD1. The CDR3 covers 12 residues. Trimming removed 8 bases from V and 6 bases from J; junction bases left unmatched: 0. In germline, CDR1 is SGHVS, CDR2 FQNEAQ. CDR3 DNA: TGTGCCAGCGGGACAGGGGCCGGGGAGCTGTTTTTT. The encoded protein is CASGTGAGELFF.

The J gene is TRBJ2-7, the V gene TRBV18; 7 bases line up with TRBD2. J gave up 0 bases and V 2 bases, and 7 bases lay outside the gene matches. The CDR3 runs 16 residues. CDR1 is KGHSH and CDR2 is LQKENI in the germline V gene. The CDR3 reads CASSPTGAGVSYEQYF. CDR3 coding DNA: TGTGCCAGCTCACCAACCGGGGCGGGAGTCTCCTACGAGCAGTACTTC.

The V call is TRBV10-1, the J call TRBJ2-7, with 9 bases that match TRBD2. CDR1 WNHNN and CDR2 SYGVQD come from the germline V gene (reference sequence). This CDR3 spans 18 amino acids. Trimming took 4 bases from V and 0 from J; bases not matched to a gene: 13. CDR3: CASSVRGLAAPRSYEQYV. As DNA, the CDR3 is TGCGCCAGCAGTGTGAGGGGACTAGCCGCACCCCGCTCCTACGAGCAGTACGTC.

The rearrangement uses TRBV3-1 (or the pseudogene TRBV3-2) and TRBJ1-1, with a possible D match to TRBD1 (6 bases). Trimming shortened V by 2 bases and J by 6 bases, and 19 bases separated the two germline ends. The CDR3 spans 16 residues. The germline CDR1 and CDR2 sequences are LGHDT and YNNKEL (reference sequence). CDR3 sequence (DNA): TGTGCCAGCAGCCAATGGATACAGGGCTCCAGGCCTGAAGCTTTCTTT. This gives the protein CASSQWIQGSRPEAFF.

V and J are TRBV9 and TRBJ2-5, with D possibly matching TRBD2 (5 bases). From germline, CDR1 is SGDLS and CDR2 YYNGEE. The CDR3 contains 14 residues. V was clipped by 5 bases and J by 2 bases, with 13 bases between them. CDR3 coding DNA: TGTGCCAGCAGTTCTGCGGGCAGTCAAGAGACCCAGTACTTC. Its translation: CASSSAGSQETQYF.

The count of this clone is one. DNA for the CDR3: TGTGCCAGCTCACCAACAGGGTTCACAGATACGCAGTATTTT. This encodes CASSPTGFTDTQYF. This chain connects TRBV18 to TRBJ2-3; D possibly corresponds to TRBD1 (6 bases). Germline lookup yields CDR1 KGHSH and CDR2 LQKENI. Deletions cut 2 bases from V and 2 bases from J, with 8 bases between. The CDR3 extends over 14 amino acids.

The chain combines TRBV5-4 with TRBJ1-1; no definite D call. Trimming took 0 bases from V and 3 from J, leaving 12 bases between them. The CDR3 has 15 amino acids. Germline lookup yields CDR1 SGHNT and CDR2 YYREEE (reference sequence). The CDR3 DNA reads as TGTGCCAGCAGCTTGGTAGTGCGCGGGGACACTGAAGCTTTCTTT. Its protein is CASSLVVRGDTEAFF.

The chain uses TRBV7-9 and TRBJ2-2; D possibly corresponds to TRBD1 (6 bases). The CDR3 runs 12 residues. The V end lost 9 bases, the J end lost 3 bases, and 8 bases lay between the germline ends. Germline V gene data show CDR1 as SEHNR and CDR2 as FQNEAQ (reference sequence). CDR3 DNA: TGTGCCAGACGGACAGACACCGGGGAGCTGTTTTTT. Protein: CARRTDTGELFF.

The chain couples TRBV28 to TRBJ2-1; the D gene is possibly TRBD2 (7 bases). CDR3 length equals 15 residues. Germline CDR1 MDHEN, CDR2 SYDVKM. V dropped 4 bases and J dropped 7 bases, with 17 bases sitting between them. The chain's CDR3 is CASSSPRRGRNEQFF. CDR3 nucleotides: TGTGCCAGCAGTTCCCCCCGGCGGGGGCGGAATGAGCAGTTCTTC.

The V and J genes are TRBV5-1 and TRBJ1-1; tentatively, D is TRBD1 (5 bases). V was cut by 6 bases and J by 1 base, with 10 bases left in between. This CDR3 is built from 13 residues. Germline loops: CDR1 SGHRS, CDR2 YFSETQ. CDR3 region: CASMGGKNTEAFF. The CDR3, as DNA: TGCGCCAGCATGGGGGGGAAGAACACTGAAGCTTTCTTT.

The CDR3 region is CASSIGGGDYNEQFF. CDR3 coding DNA: TGTGCCAGTAGTATTGGGGGCGGTGATTACAATGAGCAGTTCTTC. The chain uses TRBV19 and TRBJ2-1; weak D call: TRBD1 (6 bases). The CDR3 contains 15 residues. The germline CDR1 and CDR2 sequences are LNHDA and SQIVND (reference sequence). Trimming removed 3 bases at V and 4 bases at J, with 13 bases between.

This clone was seen only once. V gene TRBV4-3 combines with J gene TRBJ2-5; TRBD2 aligns across 11 bases. The V gene end was trimmed by 4 bases and the J gene end by 5 bases; junction bases not matched to a gene: 6. CDR3 size: 15 residues. CDR1 is LGHNA, CDR2 YSLEER, per germline. The CDR3 nucleotides read TGCGCCAGCAGCCCCTTAGCGGGGGGGCCGGAGACCCAGTACTTC. Its translation: CASSPLAGGPETQYF.

The chain couples TRBV5-6 to TRBJ2-5, with 8 bases fitting TRBD1. V shed 0 bases and J 2 bases; nucleotides not matched to a gene: 3. The V gene's germline CDR1 is SGHDT and CDR2 YYEEEE. The length of the CDR3 is 15 residues. The CDR3 DNA follows: TGTGCCAGCAGCTTGGGGACAGGGAGACAAGAGACCCAGTACTTC. Encoded protein: CASSLGTGRQETQYF.

The chain combines TRBV5-4 with TRBJ2-5; 10 positions match TRBD2. The CDR3 consists of 15 residues. V lost 0 bases and J lost 5; bases outside the gene matches: 4. The germline CDR1 and CDR2 sequences are SGHNT and YYREEE (reference sequence). CDR3 sequence: CASSLELAGRETQYF. DNA for the CDR3: TGTGCCAGCAGCTTGGAACTAGCGGGGAGGGAGACCCAGTACTTC.

The rearrangement joins TRBV7-2 to TRBJ2-3, with a weak D call TRBD2 (6 bases). V was shortened by 5 bases and J by 1 base, with 13 bases between the two germline ends. Germline V lookup: CDR1 SGHTA, CDR2 FQGNSA. This CDR3 has 15 amino acids. CDR3 coding DNA: TGTGCCAGCAGCCCCCGGGACTTGGGCACAGATACGCAGTATTTT. Translating it yields CASSPRDLGTDTQYF. Using reference TRBV7-2 and TRBJ2-3 for the parts outside the CDR3, the full variable domain is GAGVSQSPSNKVTEKGKDVELRCDPISGHTALYWYRQSLGQGLEFLIYFQGNSAPDKSGLPSDRFSAERTGGSVSTLTIQRTQQEDSAVYLCASSPRDLGTDTQYFGPGTRLTVL.

The V and J genes are TRBV30 and TRBJ1-2; D unclear. The V gene's germline CDR1 is GTSNPN and CDR2 SVGIG (reference sequence). The length of the CDR3 is 12 residues. Deletions cut 0 bases from V and 4 bases from J, with 6 bases between. CDR3 in amino acids: CAWSVRFYGYTF. CDR3 bases: TGTGCCTGGAGTGTACGGTTCTATGGCTACACCTTC. Full variable domain (missing parts from reference TRBV30 and TRBJ1-2): SQTIHQWPATLVQPVGSPLSLECTVEGTSNPNLYWYRQAAGRGLQLLFYSVGIGQISSEVPQNLSASRPQDRQFILSSKKLLLSDSGFYLCAWSVRFYGYTFGSGTRLTVV.

V is TRBV5-4 and J is TRBJ2-2; no clear D gene. From germline, CDR1 is SGHNT and CDR2 YYREEE (reference sequence). Trimming stripped 2 bases from V and 6 bases from J, with 14 bases between. The CDR3 loop spans 15 amino acids. The CDR3 coding sequence is TGTGCCAGCAGCTTAGGAGACGGGTCTGCCGGGGAGCTGTTTTTT. Its translation is CASSLGDGSAGELFF.

This clone was picked up one time. The rearrangement uses TRBV3-1 (or the pseudogene TRBV3-2) and TRBJ1-4; TRBD1 matches 8 bases. Trimming took 2 bases from V and 7 from J; bases not matched to a gene: 6. The CDR3 sequence is 15 residues long. The germline V gene encodes CDR1 LGHDT and CDR2 YNNKEL (reference sequence). The CDR3 nucleotides read TGTGCCAGCAGCCAACAGGGGGCGCGGGGTGAAAAACTGTTTTTT. This encodes CASSQQGARGEKLFF.

The chain recombines TRBV7-9 with TRBJ2-5, with TRBD2 as a possible D gene (6 bases). The ends were cut back, 2 bases at V and 4 bases at J, with 8 bases in the middle. In germline, CDR1 is SEHNR, CDR2 FQNEAQ (reference sequence). The CDR3 length is 13 residues. This CDR3 is CASSLYGGETQYF. Here the CDR3 DNA reads TGTGCCAGCAGCTTATACGGGGGAGAGACCCAGTACTTC.

The rearrangement uses TRBV3-1 (or the pseudogene TRBV3-2) and TRBJ2-5; TRBD1 matches at 8 bases. This CDR3 is built from 14 residues. V shed 3 bases and J 4 bases; nucleotides not matched to a gene: 4. CDR1 is LGHDT, CDR2 YNNKEL, per germline (reference sequence). The CDR3 DNA reads TGTGCCAGCAGCCAGGGACAGGCCAGAGAGACCCAGTACTTC. Translating it yields CASSQGQARETQYF.

This chain links TRBV6-5 with TRBJ2-7, with 11 positions matching TRBD2. The germline CDR1 and CDR2 sequences are MNHEY and SVGAGI. This CDR3 is built from 14 residues. Trimming removed 7 bases from V and 3 bases from J; junction bases left unmatched: 5. CDR3 loop: CASKLAGGSYEQYF. The CDR3 region has the DNA TGTGCCAGCAAATTAGCGGGAGGGAGCTACGAGCAGTACTTC.

The rearrangement uses TRBV9 and TRBJ2-1; 7 bases are a match to TRBD1. Unmatched junction bases numbered 7, after V lost 0 bases and J lost 1 base. The CDR3 consists of 17 residues. In germline, CDR1 is SGDLS, CDR2 YYNGEE. In nucleotides, the CDR3 is TGTGCCAGCAGCGTAGAGGGGGCCGATTGGTCCTACAATGAGCAGTTCTTC. Residues: CASSVEGADWSYNEQFF.

The chain joins TRBV27 to TRBJ1-1, with 8 bases that match TRBD1. Losses at the gene ends were 6 bases for V and 4 bases for J; bases not matched to a gene: 7. The CDR3 is 14 amino acids. CDR1 is MNHEY, CDR2 SMNVEV, per germline (reference sequence). CDR3 residues: CASRPATGGTEAFF. The CDR3 bases are TGTGCCAGCAGGCCAGCCACAGGGGGCACTGAAGCTTTCTTT.

The chain is built from TRBV15 and TRBJ1-1; 7 bases match TRBD1. Trimming took 7 bases from V and 0 from J; bases not matched to a gene: 5. CDR3 length: 14 residues. In germline, CDR1 is LNHNV, CDR2 YYDKDF (reference sequence). The CDR3 loop reads CATTPTGMNTEAFF. Written as DNA, the CDR3 is TGTGCCACCACCCCGACAGGGATGAACACTGAAGCTTTCTTT.

This clone occurred once. The chain employs TRBV11-2 and TRBJ1-6; maybe TRBD1 (5 bases). Trimming shortened V by 6 bases and J by 0 bases, and 12 bases separated the two germline ends. Germline loops: CDR1 SGHAT, CDR2 FQNNGV. The CDR3 runs to 16 residues. Here the CDR3 reads CASSTGGSSYNSPLHF. In DNA form, the CDR3 reads TGTGCCAGCAGTACGGGGGGAAGCTCCTATAATTCACCCCTCCACTTT. Together with reference TRBV11-2 and TRBJ1-6, the CDR3 gives the full variable domain: EAGVAQSPRYKIIEKRQSVAFWCNPISGHATLYWYQQILGQGPKLLIQFQNNGVVDDSQLPKDRFSAERLKGVDSTLKIQPAKLEDSAVYLCASSTGGSSYNSPLHFGNGTRLTVT.